This record covers a single TCR beta chain. With 60 Vbeta and 13 Jbeta primers, the PCR was carried out. Measured with immunoSEQ multiplex PCR; TCRdb has only the in-frame clones, and not every one. There are some 180,000 clones in the sample; about four fifths occur only once, and about 3.4% lies in the top ten. Germline V gene data show CDR1 as SGHTA and CDR2 as FQGNSA. CDR3 length equals 14 residues. With 1 base removed from V and 11 bases from J, the gap between germline ends came to 15 bases. The sample comes from a study of cytomegalovirus exposure and HLA in healthy donors. The chain recombines TRBV7-2 with TRBJ1-5; TRBD1 might be the D (6 bases). The receptor was isolated from a man aged 35 to 55 in good health and CMV-seropositive. The sequencing input was PBMCs. CDR3 amino acids: CASSLEAGVSSQHF. For the CDR3, the DNA is TGTGCCAGCAGCTTAGAGGCAGGGGTATCGTCCCAGCATTTT. The full variable domain, its missing parts supplied by reference TRBV7-2 and TRBJ1-5, is GAGVSQSPSNKVTEKGKDVELRCDPISGHTALYWYRQSLGQGLEFLIYFQGNSAPDKSGLPSDRFSAERTGGSVSTLTIQRTQQEDSAVYLCASSLEAGVSSQHFGDGTRLSIL.